Shown below are 16 T cell receptor beta chains from a single sample sequenced in a study of T cell responses to AZD1222 COVID-19 vaccine. Sequenced by immunoSEQ multiplex PCR; TCRdb stores in-frame clones only, minus some. The sample has hundreds of thousands of clones, approximately 94% seen once. The sample was peripheral blood, taken on day 0 of MenACWY control vaccination. These receptors all come from an adult in good health.

This clone was counted between two and nine times. The chain employs TRBV3-1 (or the pseudogene TRBV3-2) and TRBJ2-5, with D possibly being TRBD2 (6 bases). Germline V gives CDR1 LGHDT, CDR2 YNNKEL (reference sequence). V was trimmed by 0 bases and J by 7 bases, leaving 6 bases between them. The CDR3 spans 12 residues. The CDR3 protein is CASSQEGGTQYF. In DNA, the CDR3 is TGTGCCAGCAGCCAAGAGGGGGGGACCCAGTACTTC.

This rearrangement joins TRBV24-1 to TRBJ1-5; D is unresolved. CDR3 length equals 14 residues. The V gene's germline CDR1 is KGHDR and CDR2 SFDVKD. V lost 5 bases and J 0 bases, leaving 7 bases between the germline ends. CDR3 nucleotides: TGTGCCACCAGTGGGCTGTATAGCAATCAGCCCCAGCATTTT. Translating gives CATSGLYSNQPQHF.

The chain employs TRBV5-8 and TRBJ1-3; D uncertain. The CDR3 is 12 residues long. Looked up from germline, CDR1 is SGHTS and CDR2 is YDEGEE. The CDR3 DNA follows: TGTGCAAAGGCCGGGTCCGGAAACACCATATATTTT. This encodes CAKAGSGNTIYF.

This clone has just one count. The chain is built from TRBV6-6 and TRBJ1-1; D ambiguous. This CDR3 spans 14 amino acids. From germline, CDR1 is MNHNY and CDR2 SVGAGI (reference sequence). V lost 2 bases and J 3 bases, leaving 10 bases between the germline ends. CDR3 region: CASSYQAVDTEAFF. The CDR3, as DNA: TGTGCCAGCAGTTACCAGGCGGTGGACACTGAAGCTTTCTTT.

This chain uses TRBV5-1 with TRBJ2-3; a possible D gene is TRBD2 (7 bases). Germline assignment: CDR1 SGHRS and CDR2 YFSETQ. V was pared by 4 bases and J by 0 bases, with 15 bases between. This CDR3 is 16 amino acids long. In nucleotides, the CDR3 is TGCGCCAGCAGCGGGGGGGCTATCGGTAGCACAGATACGCAGTATTTT. This codes for CASSGGAIGSTDTQYF.

Concerning this clone: Relative to the germline gene, one junction end is altered; a read error may explain this. This rearrangement joins TRBV5-1 to TRBJ1-2; the D gene is possibly TRBD1 (6 bases). Germline V CDR1 and CDR2: SGHRS, YFSETQ. The CDR3 is 15 residues long. The CDR3 nucleotides are TGCGCCAGCAGGTTGGCGGACAGTCCTAACTATGGCTACACCTTC. Its translation: CASRLADSPNYGYTF.

The CDR3 protein is CASSPGGPGYTF. CDR3 nucleotides: TGTGCCAGCTCACCAGGGGGTCCTGGCTACACCTTC. This sequence joins TRBV18 and TRBJ1-2, with D perhaps TRBD1 (5 bases). CDR3 length: 12 amino acids. Germline CDR1 and CDR2: KGHSH and LQKENI. Trimming shortened V by 2 bases and J by 7 bases, and 8 bases separated the two germline ends.

The CDR3 DNA reads as TGTGCCAGCAGCAAGACTCGAACATCTGGGGCCAACGTCCTGACTTTC. Its protein product is CASSKTRTSGANVLTF. This chain connects TRBV7-3 to TRBJ2-6; D gene ambiguous. Germline loops: CDR1 SGHTA, CDR2 FQGTGA. Trimming left V 5 bases short and J 1 base short, with 12 bases between. The CDR3 is 16 amino acids.

V is TRBV6-5 and J is TRBJ2-1; TRBD2 agrees at 12 bases. Losses at the gene ends were 7 bases for V and 9 bases for J; bases not matched to a gene: 10. The CDR3 consists of 15 residues. The germline gives CDR1 MNHEY, CDR2 SVGAGI. CDR3 DNA sequence: TGTGCCAGCAAAGGACTAGCGGGGAGGATTAGTGAGCAGTTCTTC. This translates into CASKGLAGRISEQFF.

V and J are TRBV6-4 and TRBJ1-2, with D possibly matching TRBD1 (6 bases). The germline V and J ends were trimmed by 0 bases and 7 bases, with 12 bases remaining between them. Germline V gene data show CDR1 as MRHNA and CDR2 as SNTAGT. There are 14 residues in the CDR3. CDR3 in DNA: TGTGCCAGCAGTGACTCAGGGGGGCGCGGTGGCTACACCTTC. This codes for CASSDSGGRGGYTF.

V gene TRBV9 combines with J gene TRBJ2-5, with 7 bases lining up with TRBD2. The CDR3 covers 15 residues. The J segment lost 4 bases and the V segment lost 1 base, leaving 7 bases of the junction unmatched. Germline-derived CDR1 and CDR2 are SGDLS and YYNGEE. The chain's CDR3 is CASSVNAGGGETQYF. The CDR3 coding sequence is TGTGCCAGCAGCGTAAATGCTGGCGGGGGAGAGACCCAGTACTTC.

The rearrangement uses TRBV2 and TRBJ1-6, with D possibly being TRBD1 (5 bases). The CDR3 totals 15 residues. Trimming cost V 4 bases and J 7 bases, with 14 bases left between them. The germline gives CDR1 SNHLY, CDR2 FYNNEI. The CDR3 nucleotides are TGTGCCAGCAGTGGCTCCCAGGGCCACAATTCACCCCTCCACTTT. It is translated as CASSGSQGHNSPLHF.

V is TRBV4-2 and J is TRBJ1-3, with unresolved D. Germline values: CDR1 LGHNA, CDR2 YNFKEQ. Trimming took 0 bases from V and 6 from J, leaving 9 bases between them. The CDR3 is 14 amino acids. Written as DNA, the CDR3 is TGTGCCAGCAGCCAAGATGAGGGAGAAAACACCATATATTTT. Translated, it gives CASSQDEGENTIYF.

The rearrangement joins TRBV20-1 to TRBJ1-4; TRBD1 agrees at 7 bases. Germline lookup yields CDR1 DFQATT and CDR2 SNEGSKA (reference sequence). The CDR3 extends over 18 amino acids. The J segment lost 4 bases and the V segment lost 3 bases, leaving 17 bases of the junction unmatched. The CDR3 sequence is CSASGYRIGTAVNEKLFF. CDR3 bases: TGCAGTGCTAGTGGTTACCGAATCGGGACAGCTGTTAATGAAAAACTGTTTTTT.

V usage is TRBV7-8 and J usage is TRBJ1-1; 8 bases map to TRBD1. The germline gives CDR1 SGHVS, CDR2 FQNEAQ. J gave up 9 bases and V 3 bases, and 6 bases lay outside the gene matches. The CDR3 contains 13 residues. The CDR3 protein is CASSFMVRGQAFF. In DNA, the CDR3 is TGTGCCAGCAGCTTTATGGTCAGGGGGCAAGCTTTCTTT.

This chain uses TRBV7-3 with TRBJ2-3, with 7 bases that match TRBD2. Germline CDR1 and CDR2: SGHTA and FQGTGA. J gave up 0 bases and V 5 bases, and 5 bases lay outside the gene matches. The CDR3 contains 15 residues. The CDR3 DNA sequence: TGTGCCAGCAGCATGAGCGGGGAGAGCACAGATACGCAGTATTTT. Protein sequence: CASSMSGESTDTQYF.